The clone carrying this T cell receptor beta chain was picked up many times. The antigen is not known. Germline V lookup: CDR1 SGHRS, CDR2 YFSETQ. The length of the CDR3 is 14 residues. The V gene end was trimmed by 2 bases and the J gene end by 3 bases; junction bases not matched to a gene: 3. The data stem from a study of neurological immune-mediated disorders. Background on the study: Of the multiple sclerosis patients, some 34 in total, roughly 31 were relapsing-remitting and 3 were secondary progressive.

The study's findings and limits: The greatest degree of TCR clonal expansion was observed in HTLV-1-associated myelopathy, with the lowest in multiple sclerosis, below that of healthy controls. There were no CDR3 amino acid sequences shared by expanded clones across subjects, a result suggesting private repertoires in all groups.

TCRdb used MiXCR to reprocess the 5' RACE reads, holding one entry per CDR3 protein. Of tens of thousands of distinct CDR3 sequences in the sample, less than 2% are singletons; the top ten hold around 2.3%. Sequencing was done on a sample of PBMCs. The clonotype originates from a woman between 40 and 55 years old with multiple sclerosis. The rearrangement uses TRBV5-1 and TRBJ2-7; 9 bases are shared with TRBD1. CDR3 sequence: CASSFVTGGYEQYF. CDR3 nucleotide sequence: TGCGCCAGCAGCTTTGTGACAGGGGGCTACGAGCAGTACTTC.